Here is one TCR beta chain with its context. Its antigen is currently unknown. The CDR3 is 14 amino acids. CDR1 is MGHRA, CDR2 YSYEKL, per germline. The V end lost 1 base, the J end lost 4 bases, and 10 bases lay between the germline ends. Constant-segment primers served in 5'RACE that generated TCR alpha and TCR beta cDNA libraries bearing sample barcodes and UMIs. TCRdb reprocessed the 5' RACE reads via MiXCR and lists one record per CDR3 protein. This sample has about 130,000 distinct CDR3 sequences, with over 15% found just once. The sample comes from a study of T-cell memory formation after mild COVID-19. Points from the study as a whole: There was a balanced CD4/CD8 profile in clones contracting day 15 to 85, and later expanders leaned CD4+.

The receptor was derived from a man between 18 and 35 years old who had mild COVID-19 (a few samples of this study predate the infection). Cell type and time point are not known. J is TRBJ1-2 and V is TRBV4-1; D is ambiguous. Sample: PBMCs or a T cell subset sorted from them (not recorded which). The CDR3: CASSQGTWGYGYTF. The CDR3 nucleotides read TGCGCCAGCAGCCAAGGTACCTGGGGCTATGGCTACACCTTC.